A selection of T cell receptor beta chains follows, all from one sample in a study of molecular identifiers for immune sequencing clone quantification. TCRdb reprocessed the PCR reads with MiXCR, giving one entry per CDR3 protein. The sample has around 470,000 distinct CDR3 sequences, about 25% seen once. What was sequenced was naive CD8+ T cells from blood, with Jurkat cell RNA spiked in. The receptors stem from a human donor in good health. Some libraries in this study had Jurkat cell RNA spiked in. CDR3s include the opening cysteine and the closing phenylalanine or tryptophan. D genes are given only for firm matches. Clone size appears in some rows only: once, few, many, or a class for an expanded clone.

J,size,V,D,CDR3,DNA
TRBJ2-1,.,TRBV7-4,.,CAGSLGGGYNEQFF,TGTGCCGGCAGCTTAGGTGGGGGATACAATGAGCAGTTCTTC
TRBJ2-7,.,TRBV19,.,CASSIVQLSEQYF,TGTGCCAGTAGTATCGTCCAACTCTCCGAGCAGTACTTC
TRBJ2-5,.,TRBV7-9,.,CASSSQDGEPQETQYF,TGTGCCAGCAGCTCCCAAGACGGAGAGCCCCAAGAGACCCAGTACTTC
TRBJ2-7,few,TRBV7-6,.,CASSLASGETYEQYF,TGTGCCAGCAGCTTAGCATCGGGGGAAACCTACGAGCAGTACTTC
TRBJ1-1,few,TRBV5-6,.,CASSKFREITEAFF,TGTGCCAGCAGCAAATTCAGGGAGATCACTGAAGCTTTCTTT
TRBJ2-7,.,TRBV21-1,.,CASSKETNADRIYEQYF,TGTGCCAGCAGCAAAGAGACTAACGCTGACAGGATTTACGAGCAGTACTTC
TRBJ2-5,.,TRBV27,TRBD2,CASSFGTSGQETQYF,TGTGCCAGCAGTTTCGGGACTAGCGGCCAAGAGACCCAGTACTTC
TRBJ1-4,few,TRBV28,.,CASSLTLGLPFEKLFF,TGTGCCAGCAGTTTAACACTGGGTTTGCCCTTCGAAAAACTGTTTTTT
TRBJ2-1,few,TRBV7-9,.,CASSPRTAGTWRDSYNEQFF,TGTGCCAGCAGCCCCCGGACAGCCGGGACTTGGCGGGACTCCTACAATGAGCAGTTCTTC
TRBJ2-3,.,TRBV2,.,CASREVPTTDTQYF,TGTGCCAGCAGGGAGGTCCCGACCACAGATACGCAGTATTTT
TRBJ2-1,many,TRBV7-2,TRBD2,CASSVSSGGYNEQFF,TGTGCCAGCAGCGTTTCTAGCGGGGGTTACAATGAGCAGTTCTTC
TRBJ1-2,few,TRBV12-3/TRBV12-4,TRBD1,CASSPGDRGYGYTF,TGTGCCAGCAGTCCAGGGGACAGGGGGTATGGCTACACCTTC
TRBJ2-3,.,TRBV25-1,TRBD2,CASSVSFSSGVTDTQYF,TGTGCCAGCAGTGTAAGTTTCTCTAGCGGAGTCACAGATACGCAGTATTTT
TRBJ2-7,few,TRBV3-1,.,CASSQHTQGGEQYF,TGTGCCAGCAGCCAACATACCCAAGGGGGCGAGCAGTACTTC
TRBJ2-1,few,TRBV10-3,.,CAISESFGEADYNEQFF,TGTGCCATCAGTGAGTCTTTCGGGGAGGCTGACTACAATGAGCAGTTCTTC
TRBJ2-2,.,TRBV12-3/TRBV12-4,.,CASSLQKVTYANTGGLFF,TGTGCCAGCAGTTTACAAAAGGTGACCTACGCGAACACCGGGGGGCTGTTTTTT
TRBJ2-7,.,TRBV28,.,CASIQQNPYEQYF,TGTGCCAGCATACAGCAGAACCCCTACGAGCAGTACTTC
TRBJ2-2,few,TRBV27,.,CASSSRAMTGSTGELFF,TGTGCCAGCAGTTCCCGGGCCATGACAGGTAGCACCGGGGAGCTGTTTTTT
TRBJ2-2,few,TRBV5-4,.,CASSPRAEGTGELFF,TGTGCCAGCAGCCCCCGGGCAGAAGGCACCGGGGAGCTGTTTTTT
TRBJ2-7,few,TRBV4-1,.,CASSQGGRQGEQYF,TGCGCCAGCAGCCAAGGAGGTCGACAAGGCGAGCAGTACTTC
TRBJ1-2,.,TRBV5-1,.,CASSLPRAGYGYTF,TGCGCCAGCAGCTTGCCGCGTGCTGGGTATGGCTACACCTTC
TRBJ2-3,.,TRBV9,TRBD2,CASSVSAGGLTDTQYF,TGTGCCAGCAGCGTGAGTGCGGGGGGGCTCACAGATACGCAGTATTTT
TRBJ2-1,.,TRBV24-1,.,CATASRGHEQFF,TGTGCCACCGCCTCTCGGGGTCATGAGCAGTTCTTC
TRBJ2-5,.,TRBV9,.,CASSVGNYQETQYF,TGTGCCAGCAGCGTAGGTAACTACCAAGAGACCCAGTACTTC
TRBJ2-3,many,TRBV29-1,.,CSVEGGGTQYF,TGCAGCGTTGAAGGGGGAGGTACGCAGTATTTT
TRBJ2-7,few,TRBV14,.,CASFRGIGGDYEQYF,TGTGCCAGTTTTCGCGGGATAGGAGGTGACTACGAGCAGTACTTC
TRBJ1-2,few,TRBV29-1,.,CSVEVPGINYGHTF,TGCAGCGTTGAAGTCCCAGGAATCAACTATGGCCACACCTTC
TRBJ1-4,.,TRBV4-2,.,CTSSQEQYATNEKLFF,TGTACCAGCAGCCAAGAGCAGTATGCAACTAATGAAAAACTGTTTTTT
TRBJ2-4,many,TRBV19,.,CASSIDPGASSRDIQYF,TGTGCCAGTAGTATAGATCCAGGGGCATCCTCTCGGGACATTCAGTACTTC
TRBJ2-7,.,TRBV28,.,CASSSPQGEQYF,TGTGCCAGCAGTTCCCCTCAAGGTGAGCAGTACTTC
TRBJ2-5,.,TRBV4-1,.,CASSPGPGAETQYF,TGCGCCAGCAGCCCAGGGCCAGGGGCAGAGACCCAGTACTTC
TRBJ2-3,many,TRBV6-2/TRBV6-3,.,CASRLTDTQYF,TGTGCCAGCAGGCTCACAGATACGCAGTATTTT
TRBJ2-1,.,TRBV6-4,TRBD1,CASSDSAGGHNEQFF,TGTGCCAGCAGTGACTCTGCAGGGGGCCACAATGAGCAGTTCTTC
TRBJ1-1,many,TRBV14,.,CASSIWGLTEAFF,TGTGCCAGCAGCATATGGGGGCTCACTGAAGCTTTCTTT
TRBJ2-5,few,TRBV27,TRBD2,CASIQGSGRSWETQYF,TGTGCCAGCATCCAAGGTAGCGGGAGGAGTTGGGAAACCCAGTACTTC
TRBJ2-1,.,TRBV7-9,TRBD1,CAHSSTTGRVNEQFF,TGTGCCCACAGCTCAACGACAGGGCGCGTCAATGAGCAGTTCTTC
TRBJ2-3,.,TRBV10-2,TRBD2,CASSAGLAALTFGTDTQYF,TGCGCCAGCAGCGCCGGACTAGCGGCACTTACTTTTGGCACAGATACGCAGTATTTT
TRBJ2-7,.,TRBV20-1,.,CSAAGPGLEQYF,TGCAGTGCAGCCGGGCCAGGCCTCGAGCAGTACTTC
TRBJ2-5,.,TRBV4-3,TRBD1,CASSPHRGQETQYF,TGCGCCAGCAGCCCACACAGGGGGCAAGAGACCCAGTACTTC